Here is one TCR beta chain with its context. These data are taken from a study of blood T cell repertoires in COVID-19. The CDR3 extends over 17 amino acids. J was trimmed by 1 base and V by 3 bases; bases with no gene match: 7. Germline values: CDR1 SEHNR, CDR2 FQNEAQ (reference sequence). Those who participated ranged in age from about 18 to 89 years and resided in around 22 US areas. Two negative PCRs, clearance, or symptom resolution had been documented for recovered Cohort 3 donors. The assay was immunoSEQ multiplex PCR, and TCRdb's table has in-frame clones only and misses some. The sample carries under 500,000 clones, 75% to 90% recorded once.

Sequencing used PBMCs or T cells enriched from blood (not recorded which). This chain joins TRBV7-9 and TRBJ2-1; the match to TRBD1 covers 9 bases. This TCR came from a man under 40 who had recovered from COVID-19. The CDR3 loop reads CASSLKGTGRSYNEQFF. CDR3 DNA: TGTGCCAGCAGCTTGAAAGGGACAGGGAGATCCTACAATGAGCAGTTCTTC. The whole variable domain, remainder taken from reference TRBV7-9 and TRBJ2-1, is DTGVSQNPRHKITKRGQNVTFRCDPISEHNRLYWYRQTLGQGPEFLTYFQNEAQLEKSRLLSDRFSAERPKGSFSTLEIQRTEQGDSAMYLCASSLKGTGRSYNEQFFGPGTRLTVL.